This T cell receptor beta chain was found in a study of T cells in Graves' hyperthyroidism and ophthalmopathy. RNA transcripts served as the template for amplifying TCR beta CDR3 regions. The TCR CDR3 was amplified in a first-round RT-PCR using the HTBI primer set. In TCRdb, the multiplex PCR reads were re-called with MiXCR into one record per CDR3 protein. The sample contains over 400,000 distinct CDR3 sequences, roughly 22% of which appear only once. The V segment lost 4 bases and the J segment 4 bases; nucleotides outside the gene matches: 4. The CDR3 extends over 14 amino acids. The germline V gene encodes CDR1 SGHTA and CDR2 FQGTGA. This clonotype has a handful of counts.

The TCR was taken from a woman aged 65 to 85 with Graves' ophthalmopathy. This chain uses TRBV7-3 with TRBJ2-5; 9 nucleotides agree with TRBD1. Sequencing was performed on blood. CDR3 residues: CASSSGQGPETQYF. In DNA, the CDR3 is TGTGCCAGCAGCTCCGGACAGGGGCCAGAGACCCAGTACTTC.